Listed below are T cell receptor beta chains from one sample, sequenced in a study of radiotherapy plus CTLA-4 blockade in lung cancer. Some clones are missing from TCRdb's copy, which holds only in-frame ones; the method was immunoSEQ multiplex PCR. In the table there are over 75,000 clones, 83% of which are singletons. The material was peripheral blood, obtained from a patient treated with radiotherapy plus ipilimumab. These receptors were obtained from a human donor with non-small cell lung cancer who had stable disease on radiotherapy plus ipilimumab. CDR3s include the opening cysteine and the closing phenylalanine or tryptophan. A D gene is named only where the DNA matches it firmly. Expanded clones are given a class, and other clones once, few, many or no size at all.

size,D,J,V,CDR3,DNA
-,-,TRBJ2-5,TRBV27,CASGGDSQETQYF,TGTGCCAGCGGAGGGGACAGCCAAGAGACCCAGTACTTC
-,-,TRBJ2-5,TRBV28,CASRAGQKTQYF,TGTGCCAGCAGGGCGGGACAAAAGACCCAGTACTTC
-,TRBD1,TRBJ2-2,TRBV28,CASSFPDRGLRMNTGELFF,TGTGCCAGCAGTTTCCCGGACAGGGGGCTTCGAATGAACACCGGGGAGCTGTTTTTT
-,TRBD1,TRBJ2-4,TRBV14,CASSQSGQGDIQYF,TGTGCCAGCAGCCAAAGTGGACAGGGCGACATTCAGTACTTC
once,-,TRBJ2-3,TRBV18,CASSPTRSTDTQYF,TGTGCCAGCTCACCGACAAGGAGCACAGATACGCAGTATTTT
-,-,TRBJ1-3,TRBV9,CASSPIQSSGNTIYF,TGTGCCAGCAGCCCTATTCAGAGCTCTGGAAACACCATATATTTT
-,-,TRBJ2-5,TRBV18,CASSQEETQYF,TGTGCCAGCTCACAGGAAGAGACCCAGTACTTC
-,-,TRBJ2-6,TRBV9,CASSSSGISGANVLTF,TGTGCCAGCAGCTCATCAGGGATATCTGGGGCCAACGTCCTGACTTTC
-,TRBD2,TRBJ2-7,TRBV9,CASSPSGGPSYEQYF,TGTGCCAGCAGCCCAAGCGGGGGTCCTTCCTACGAGCAGTACTTC
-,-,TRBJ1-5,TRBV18,CASSPGQFNQPQHF,TGTGCCAGCTCACCCGGGCAGTTCAATCAGCCCCAGCATTTT
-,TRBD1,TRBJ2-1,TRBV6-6,CASSYTGDPYNEQFF,TGTGCCAGCAGTTACACAGGGGACCCCTACAATGAGCAGTTCTTC
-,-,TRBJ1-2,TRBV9,CASSVDPTNYGYTF,TGTGCCAGCAGCGTAGACCCAACCAACTATGGCTACACCTTC
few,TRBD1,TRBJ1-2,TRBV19,CASSIRGPYGYTF,TGTGCCAGTAGTATAAGGGGGCCATATGGCTACACCTTC
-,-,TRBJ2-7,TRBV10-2,CASGLLRYF,TGCGCCAGCGGCCTTTTGCGGTACTTC
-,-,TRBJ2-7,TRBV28,CASRDVAYEQYF,TGTGCCAGCAGAGACGTAGCGTACGAGCAGTACTTC
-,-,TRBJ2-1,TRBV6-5,CASSSPTGYNEQFF,TGTGCCAGCAGTTCTCCGACTGGCTACAATGAGCAGTTCTTC
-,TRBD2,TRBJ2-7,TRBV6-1,CASSYFGLATEQYF,TGTGCCAGCAGTTATTTTGGACTAGCGACCGAGCAGTACTTC
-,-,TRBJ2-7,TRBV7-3,CASSLGPGRYPYEQYF,TGTGCCAGCAGCTTAGGCCCCGGGCGATACCCCTACGAGCAGTACTTC
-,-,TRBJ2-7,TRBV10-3,CAISEGYEQYF,TGTGCCATCAGTGAGGGTTACGAGCAGTACTTC
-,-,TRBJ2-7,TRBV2,CASGSRQGKFDEQYF,TGTGCCAGCGGAAGCCGGCAGGGGAAGTTCGACGAGCAGTACTTC
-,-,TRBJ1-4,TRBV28,CASSSLPGPRSSEKLFF,TGTGCCAGCAGTTCACTTCCGGGACCGCGCTCAAGTGAAAAACTGTTTTTT
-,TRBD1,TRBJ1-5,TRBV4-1,CASSPETGVGQPQHF,TGCGCCAGCAGCCCGGAGACAGGGGTGGGTCAGCCCCAGCATTTT
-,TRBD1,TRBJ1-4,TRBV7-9,CASSPWTGGTEKLFF,TGTGCCAGCAGCCCCTGGACAGGGGGTACTGAAAAACTGTTTTTT
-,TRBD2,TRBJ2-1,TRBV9,CASSVSLAGGSYNEQFF,TGTGCCAGCAGCGTATCCCTAGCGGGGGGCTCCTACAATGAGCAGTTCTTC
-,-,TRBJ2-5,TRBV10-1,CASSGSLDNGKLETQYF,TGCGCCAGCAGTGGAAGTCTAGATAATGGTAAGTTAGAGACCCAGTACTTC
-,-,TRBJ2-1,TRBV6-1,CASSGSGAGHEQFF,TGTGCCAGCAGTGGGTCCGGTGCTGGCCATGAGCAGTTCTTC
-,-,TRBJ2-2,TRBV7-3,CASSPYLGRPVRTGELFF,TGTGCCAGCAGCCCCTACCTAGGGAGGCCCGTGAGGACCGGGGAGCTGTTTTTT
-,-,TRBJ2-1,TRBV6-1,CASSETSYNEQFF,TGTGCCAGCAGTGAAACCTCCTACAATGAGCAGTTCTTC
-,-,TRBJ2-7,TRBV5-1,CASSRETGGDYEQYF,TGCGCCAGCAGCAGGGAAACAGGGGGGGACTACGAGCAGTACTTC
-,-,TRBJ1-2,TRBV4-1,CASSQEAGRRYGYTF,TGCGCCAGCAGCCAAGAAGCAGGGAGGAGATATGGCTACACCTTC
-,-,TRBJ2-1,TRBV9,CASSPEVSHGQFF,TGTGCCAGCAGCCCGGAGGTCTCTCATGGGCAGTTCTTC
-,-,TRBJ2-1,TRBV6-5,CASSYGLDSYNEQFF,TGTGCCAGCAGTTACGGACTGGACTCGTACAATGAGCAGTTCTTC
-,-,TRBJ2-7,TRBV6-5,CASSPGLPTYEQYF,TGTGCCAGCAGTCCGGGCCTTCCAACCTACGAGCAGTACTTC
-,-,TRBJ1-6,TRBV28,CASFSTPGSSYNSPLHF,TGTGCCAGCTTTTCGACTCCGGGGAGCTCCTATAATTCACCCCTCCACTTT
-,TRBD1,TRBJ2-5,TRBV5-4,CASSLGQGPRQETQYF,TGTGCCAGCAGCTTGGGACAGGGCCCAAGGCAAGAGACCCAGTACTTC
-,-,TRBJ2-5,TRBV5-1,CASSLALGLQETQYF,TGCGCCAGCAGCTTGGCCCTGGGACTTCAAGAGACCCAGTACTTC
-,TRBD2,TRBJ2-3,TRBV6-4,CASSDGLGTDTQYF,TGTGCCAGCAGTGATGGACTAGGCACAGATACGCAGTATTTT
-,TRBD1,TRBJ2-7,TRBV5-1,CASSRTTGGAGYEQYF,TGCGCCAGCAGCCGTACGACAGGGGGCGCGGGTTACGAGCAGTACTTC
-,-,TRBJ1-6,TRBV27,CASSFKSAVSYNSPLHF,TGTGCCAGCAGTTTTAAATCCGCGGTAAGCTATAATTCACCCCTCCACTTT
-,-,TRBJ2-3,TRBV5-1,CASSSGTEGDTQYF,TGCGCCAGCAGCTCAGGGACCGAAGGAGATACGCAGTATTTT
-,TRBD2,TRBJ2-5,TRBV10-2,CASSASGDEETQYF,TGCGCCAGCAGTGCTAGCGGGGATGAAGAGACCCAGTACTTC
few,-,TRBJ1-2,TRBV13,CASSLGGQVFYGYTF,TGTGCCAGCAGCTTAGGGGGGCAGGTTTTCTATGGCTACACCTTC
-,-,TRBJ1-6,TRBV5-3,CARSLVVRKNSPLHF,TGTGCCAGAAGCTTGGTCGTCCGGAAAAATTCACCCCTCCACTTT
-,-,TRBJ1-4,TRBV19,CASSTLGGSNEKLFF,TGTGCCAGTAGCACCCTGGGGGGCAGTAATGAAAAACTGTTTTTT
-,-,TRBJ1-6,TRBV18,CASSTPLTGLSNSPLHF,TGTGCCAGCTCAACGCCACTCACAGGGTTGAGTAATTCACCCCTCCACTTT
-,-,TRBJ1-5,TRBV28,CAGSGPYSNQPQHF,TGTGCCGGCTCAGGGCCCTATAGCAATCAGCCCCAGCATTTT
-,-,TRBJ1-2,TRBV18,CASSFPSKNYGYTF,TGTGCCAGCTCATTCCCGTCTAAGAACTATGGCTACACCTTC
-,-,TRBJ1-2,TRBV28,CASSLSRPNYGYTF,TGTGCCAGCAGTTTATCCCGCCCCAACTATGGCTACACCTTC
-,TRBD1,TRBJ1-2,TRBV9,CASSVAGTGVGGYTF,TGTGCCAGCAGCGTAGCGGGGACAGGGGTCGGGGGCTACACCTTC
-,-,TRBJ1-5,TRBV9,CASSVDGWGNQPQHF,TGTGCCAGCAGCGTAGATGGATGGGGCAATCAGCCCCAGCATTTT
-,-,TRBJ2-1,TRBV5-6,CASSLVVGNEQFF,TGTGCCAGCAGCTTGGTGGTCGGGAATGAGCAGTTCTTC
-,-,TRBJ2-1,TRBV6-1,CASSEVGRKVF,TGTGCCAGCAGTGAAGTTGGCAGGAAAGTCTTC
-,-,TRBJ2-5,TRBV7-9,CASSLAQLTYQETQYF,TGTGCCAGCAGCTTAGCGCAGCTGACGTACCAAGAGACCCAGTACTTC
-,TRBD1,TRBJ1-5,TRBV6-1,CASFRDRGNQPQHF,TGTGCCAGCTTCCGGGACAGGGGCAATCAGCCCCAGCATTTT
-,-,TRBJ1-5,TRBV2,CASSELKTRTARFNQPQHF,TGTGCCAGCAGTGAATTGAAAACGAGGACAGCCCGTTTTAATCAGCCCCAGCATTTT
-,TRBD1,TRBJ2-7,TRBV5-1,CASSLGYQGASSYEQYF,TGCGCCAGCAGCTTGGGCTACCAGGGGGCATCCTCCTACGAGCAGTACTTC
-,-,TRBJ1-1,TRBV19,CASTETGHVNTEAFF,TGTGCCAGTACCGAAACGGGACACGTGAACACTGAAGCTTTCTTT
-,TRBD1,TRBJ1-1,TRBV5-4,CASSLARGLIAFF,TGTGCCAGCAGCTTAGCCAGGGGGCTGATAGCTTTCTTT